These 32 T cell receptor beta chains share one sample of origin, sequenced in a study of T cell changes during pregnancy in multiple sclerosis. Profiling relied on immunoSEQ multiplex PCR, and the TCRdb table lists in-frame clones only, not all of them. The sample carries roughly 43,000 clones, 90% to 95% recorded once. The specimen was CD4+ T cells from peripheral blood mononuclear cells, collected in the third trimester of pregnancy. Source of these receptors: a female donor with multiple sclerosis, enrolled in a pregnancy study.

The rearrangement uses TRBV14 and TRBJ2-2, with D possibly being TRBD2 (5 bases). Trimming pared 7 bases from V and 4 bases from J, leaving 10 bases between. The germline CDR1 and CDR2 sequences are SGHDN and FVKESK. CDR3 length: 13 amino acids. DNA for the CDR3: TGTGCCAGCACCGGGCGGGCCACCGGGGAGCTGTTTTTT. Protein: CASTGRATGELFF. Complete variable domain (other parts from reference TRBV14 and TRBJ2-2): EAGVTQFPSHSVIEKGQTVTLRCDPISGHDNLYWYRRVMGKEIKFLLHFVKESKQDESGMPNNRFLAERTGGTYSTLKVQPAELEDSGVYFCASTGRATGELFFGEGSRLTVL.

The chain is built from TRBV5-1 and TRBJ2-5, with 9 bases aligning to TRBD2. Losses at the gene ends were 0 bases for V and 2 bases for J; bases not matched to a gene: 5. This CDR3 has 16 amino acids. Germline assignment: CDR1 SGHRS and CDR2 YFSETQ. The CDR3 reads CASSLELAGLQETQYF. The CDR3 DNA follows: TGCGCCAGCAGCTTGGAGCTAGCGGGGCTGCAAGAGACCCAGTACTTC.

The chain recombines TRBV30 with TRBJ2-3; 9 bases match TRBD1. The CDR3 has 16 amino acids. Germline CDR1 and CDR2: GTSNPN and SVGIG (reference sequence). J gave up 4 bases and V 0 bases, and 8 bases lay outside the gene matches. CDR3 bases: TGTGCCTGGAGTGTTAGGACAGGGGCCCGCTCAGATACGCAGTATTTT. It encodes CAWSVRTGARSDTQYF.

The chain carries TRBV2 and TRBJ2-1, with 8 bases aligning to TRBD1. After removal of 8 bases from V and 3 bases from J, the junction contained 0 bases not matched to a gene. The CDR3 covers 12 residues. In germline, CDR1 is SNHLY, CDR2 FYNNEI. The CDR3 sequence: CASGTGYNEQFF. CDR3 DNA sequence: TGTGCCAGCGGGACAGGCTACAATGAGCAGTTCTTC.

V and J are TRBV5-4 and TRBJ2-7; 13 nucleotides align to TRBD2. The CDR3 has 13 amino acids. J gave up 3 bases and V 9 bases, and 3 bases lay outside the gene matches. Germline values: CDR1 SGHNT, CDR2 YYREEE (reference sequence). The CDR3 here is CAIGTSGNYEQYF. The DNA for the CDR3 is TGTGCCATCGGGACTAGCGGGAACTACGAGCAGTACTTC.

The gene calls are TRBV28 and TRBJ1-2; D uncertain. V lost 8 bases and J 2 bases, leaving 9 bases between the germline ends. CDR1 is MDHEN, CDR2 SYDVKM, per germline. This CDR3 is 12 amino acids long. The CDR3 spells CASSTVNYGYTF. CDR3 DNA sequence: TGTGCCAGCTCGACTGTGAACTATGGCTACACCTTC.

The V call is TRBV7-6, the J call TRBJ2-5, with D hard to call. Germline V CDR1 and CDR2: SGHVS, FNYEAQ. The CDR3 runs 15 residues. V was pared by 3 bases and J by 4 bases, with 15 bases between. CDR3 sequence reads: CASSFSLGVRETQYF. The CDR3, as DNA: TGTGCCAGCAGCTTTAGTTTGGGCGTCCGAGAGACCCAGTACTTC.

The rearrangement links TRBV5-4 to TRBJ2-7, with 7 bases identical to TRBD1. The CDR3 extends over 14 amino acids. With 5 bases clipped from V and 1 base from J, the junction kept 6 bases outside the gene matches. CDR1 is SGHNT and CDR2 is YYREEE in the germline V gene (reference sequence). CDR3 amino acids: CASSRDSQSYEQYF. The CDR3 region has the DNA TGTGCCAGCAGTCGGGACAGCCAGTCCTACGAGCAGTACTTC.

This clone was observed once. The chain recombines TRBV28 with TRBJ1-1; perhaps TRBD1 as D (5 bases). This CDR3 comprises 15 residues. Germline values: CDR1 MDHEN, CDR2 SYDVKM. V was trimmed by 3 bases and J by 3 bases, leaving 14 bases between them. CDR3: CASSLPRALYTEAFF. CDR3 in DNA: TGTGCCAGCAGTTTGCCCAGGGCCCTTTACACTGAAGCTTTCTTT.

The chain is built from TRBV11-2 and TRBJ2-7; a possible D gene is TRBD2 (7 bases). V lost 1 base to trimming and J lost 5 bases, with 18 bases between them. The CDR3 contains 16 residues. Germline V lookup: CDR1 SGHAT, CDR2 FQNNGV. CDR3 coding DNA: TGTGCCAGCAGCTTAGGGTTGGGGGGGGCGATCGACGAGCAGTACTTC. This encodes CASSLGLGGAIDEQYF.

The V call is TRBV29-1, the J call TRBJ1-2, with D possibly being TRBD1 (6 bases). Per germline, CDR1 SQVTM and CDR2 ANQGSEA. Between the trimmed V and J ends, which lost 4 bases and 10 bases, there was a span of 31 bases. The CDR3 length is 17 residues. The CDR3: CSVVPYRVKARERPYTF. The CDR3 DNA sequence: TGCAGCGTTGTCCCATACAGGGTAAAGGCTAGGGAACGTCCCTACACCTTC.

The V and J genes are TRBV30 and TRBJ1-2, with D possibly TRBD1 on 5 matching bases. CDR3 size: 11 residues. The germline CDR1 and CDR2 sequences are GTSNPN and SVGIG (reference sequence). V lost 0 bases and J 7 bases, leaving 6 bases between the germline ends. CDR3 in DNA: TGTGCCTGGAGTGTAGGGGCTGGCTACACCTTC. This sequence encodes CAWSVGAGYTF.

The chain recombines TRBV6-6 with TRBJ2-1; 9 nucleotides line up with TRBD1. CDR1 and CDR2 from the germline V gene are MNHNY and SVGAGI (reference sequence). CDR3 length: 14 residues. J gave up 7 bases and V 4 bases, and 5 bases lay outside the gene matches. Here the CDR3 reads CASSSETGGNEQFF. In DNA form, the CDR3 reads TGTGCCAGCAGTTCCGAGACAGGGGGGAATGAGCAGTTCTTC.

V usage is TRBV21-1 and J usage is TRBJ1-3. TRBV21-1 corresponds to a pseudogene. This CDR3 region has 15 residues. DNA of the CDR3: TGTGCCAGCAGCACTTTTTGGAGCTCTGGAAACACCATATATTTT. Translated: CASSTFWSSGNTIYF.

V and J are TRBV27 and TRBJ1-2; 8 bases align to TRBD1. J gave up 2 bases and V 2 bases, and 7 bases lay outside the gene matches. This CDR3 region has 16 residues. Germline CDR1 and CDR2: MNHEY and SMNVEV (reference sequence). The CDR3 DNA reads as TGTGCCAGCAGTTTAGCTCAGGGGGCTTTAAACTATGGCTACACCTTC. Its translation: CASSLAQGALNYGYTF.

CDR3 sequence reads: CASRKQGQWNTEAFF. The CDR3 coding sequence is TGTGCCAGTAGGAAACAGGGACAGTGGAACACTGAAGCTTTCTTT. The rearrangement uses TRBV19 and TRBJ1-1, with 7 bases matching TRBD1. V shed 6 bases and J 1 base; nucleotides not matched to a gene: 8. The CDR3 runs to 15 residues. From germline, CDR1 is LNHDA and CDR2 SQIVND (reference sequence). Drawing the rest from reference TRBV19 and TRBJ1-1, the complete variable domain is DGGITQSPKYLFRKEGQNVTLSCEQNLNHDAMYWYRQDPGQGLRLIYYSQIVNDFQKGDIAEGYSVSREKKESFPLTVTSAQKNPTAFYLCASRKQGQWNTEAFFGQGTRLTVV.

Worth noting for this clone: Germline is not matched at one junction end, which may reflect a read error. The V call is TRBV2, the J call TRBJ2-1, with a weak D call TRBD2 (5 bases). The CDR3 loop spans 14 amino acids. Per the germline V gene, CDR1 is SNHLY and CDR2 is FYNNEI. Here the CDR3 reads CASRTLSSYNEQFF. The CDR3 DNA is TGTGCTAGCAGGACTTTGAGCTCCTACAATGAGCAGTTCTTC.

The gene calls are TRBV5-5 and TRBJ2-7; unclear D gene. Trimming removed 0 bases at V and 0 bases at J, with 16 bases between. Germline values: CDR1 SGHKS, CDR2 YYEKEE (reference sequence). The CDR3 runs 17 residues. CDR3: CASSLGAPGRSSYEQYF. The CDR3 DNA reads TGTGCCAGCAGCTTGGGGGCCCCTGGCAGAAGCTCCTACGAGCAGTACTTC.

J is TRBJ1-2 and V is TRBV29-1, with D possibly being TRBD1 (6 bases). Trimming stripped 1 base from V and 3 bases from J, with 15 bases between. The CDR3 spans 15 residues. In germline, CDR1 is SQVTM, CDR2 ANQGSEA. CDR3 region: CSVEGAGTSDYGYTF. CDR3 DNA sequence: TGCAGCGTTGAAGGCGCAGGGACATCGGACTATGGCTACACCTTC.

CDR3 in DNA: TGTGCCAGCATTGGACTAGCGAGGGGTTATGTGACCCAGTACTTC. This encodes CASIGLARGYVTQYF. This rearrangement joins TRBV11-2 to TRBJ2-5, with TRBD2 identical over 9 bases. The V segment lost 7 bases and the J segment 7 bases; nucleotides outside the gene matches: 13. The CDR3 is made up of 15 amino acids. The germline gives CDR1 SGHAT, CDR2 FQNNGV.

The rearrangement uses TRBV23-1 and TRBJ2-3; TRBD1 agrees at 8 bases. TRBV23-1 is an ORF; its function is uncertain. The length of the CDR3 is 14 residues. Germline trimming cut 4 bases from V and 1 base from J; bases unmatched to any gene: 1. CDR3 in DNA: TGCGCCAGCAGTCCGGACAGGGGCACAGATACGCAGTATTTT. It yields the protein CASSPDRGTDTQYF.

V is TRBV7-9 and J is TRBJ2-7; 13 nucleotides match TRBD2. Looked up from germline, CDR1 is SEHNR and CDR2 is FQNEAQ (reference sequence). Trimming took 5 bases from V and 4 from J; bases not matched to a gene: 5. This CDR3 region has 15 residues. CDR3 nucleotides: TGTGCCAGCAGCCTACTAGCGGGGGGGGTGTACGAGCAGTACTTC. Translating gives CASSLLAGGVYEQYF.

The chain links TRBV5-4 to TRBJ2-5; D unclear. The CDR3 sequence is 11 residues long. The germline CDR1 and CDR2 sequences are SGHNT and YYREEE (reference sequence). V was trimmed by 4 bases and J by 2 bases, leaving 3 bases between them. The CDR3 sequence: CASSHQETQYF. In DNA form, the CDR3 reads TGTGCCAGCAGCCATCAAGAGACCCAGTACTTC.

The sample holds one count of this clone. J is TRBJ2-1 and V is TRBV6-5, with TRBD1 matching 9 bases. Germline CDR1 reads MNHEY; CDR2 reads SVGAGI. The CDR3 loop spans 15 amino acids. V shed 6 bases and J 5 bases; nucleotides not matched to a gene: 8. CDR3 sequence: CASRYRGQGNNEQFF. CDR3 in DNA: TGTGCCAGCAGATACAGGGGGCAGGGAAACAATGAGCAGTTCTTC.

The chain combines TRBV7-3 with TRBJ2-1; 7 bases fit TRBD2. The CDR3 contains 12 residues. Germline V lookup: CDR1 SGHTA, CDR2 FQGTGA. The ends lost 5 bases at V and 12 bases at J; junction bases unmatched: 7. The CDR3 loop is CASSEYPGGQFF. The CDR3 DNA follows: TGTGCCAGCAGCGAGTATCCGGGGGGGCAGTTCTTC.

The sample holds a few counts of this clone. The chain recombines TRBV5-1 with TRBJ1-5; unclear D gene. Germline CDR1 reads SGHRS; CDR2 reads YFSETQ. CDR3 length equals 14 residues. V shed 2 bases and J shed 7 bases, with 13 bases lying between them. The CDR3 reads CASSLHLAGQPQHF. For the CDR3, the DNA is TGCGCCAGCAGCTTACACCTGGCTGGCCAGCCCCAGCATTTT.

The gene calls are TRBV19 and TRBJ2-7, with 8 bases fitting TRBD2. Germline CDR1 reads LNHDA; CDR2 reads SQIVND (reference sequence). Trimming took 6 bases from V and 2 from J; bases not matched to a gene: 9. The CDR3 contains 15 residues. The DNA of the CDR3 is TGTGCCAGTAGAAGGAGCGGGAGTCAGGCCTACGAGCAGTACTTC. Amino acid sequence: CASRRSGSQAYEQYF.

V is TRBV2 and J is TRBJ2-7, with D possibly matching TRBD1 (6 bases). Germline V gene data show CDR1 as SNHLY and CDR2 as FYNNEI. V was clipped by 4 bases and J by 10 bases, with 11 bases between them. The CDR3 contains 11 residues. The DNA for the CDR3 is TGTGCCAGCAGTGTCAGGGGCGATCAGTACTTC. Amino acids: CASSVRGDQYF.

The rearrangement links TRBV7-8 to TRBJ2-7, with a weak D call TRBD1 (5 bases). V was clipped by 5 bases and J by 2 bases, with 16 bases between them. CDR3 length equals 15 residues. CDR1 is SGHVS and CDR2 is FQNEAQ in the germline V gene. This CDR3 is CASSPGLRATYEQYF. As DNA, the CDR3 is TGTGCCAGCAGCCCTGGGCTCAGGGCCACCTACGAGCAGTACTTC.

The CDR3: CADKQGINTEAFF. The DNA for the CDR3 is TGTGCAGACAAACAGGGGATTAACACTGAAGCTTTCTTT. The V and J genes are TRBV21-1 and TRBJ1-1; the D segment call TRBD1 is taken from the table without a DNA check. TRBV21-1 is annotated as a pseudogene. CDR3 length: 13 residues.

J is TRBJ2-1 and V is TRBV5-4, with TRBD1 matching over 10 bases. Germline V gene data show CDR1 as SGHNT and CDR2 as YYREEE (reference sequence). V shed 4 bases and J 6 bases; nucleotides not matched to a gene: 7. The CDR3 spans 15 residues. CDR3 nucleotide sequence: TGTGCCAGCAGCCTGGGACAGGGGAGAGGCAATGAGCAGTTCTTC. Residues: CASSLGQGRGNEQFF.

CDR3 loop: CASSGTPVGYTF. The DNA for the CDR3 is TGTGCCAGCTCTGGGACACCAGTGGGCTACACCTTC. The V gene is TRBV2, the J gene TRBJ1-2; tentatively, D is TRBD1 (6 bases). Germline assignment: CDR1 SNHLY and CDR2 FYNNEI. The CDR3 spans 12 residues. With 8 bases removed from V and 8 bases from J, the gap between germline ends came to 15 bases.